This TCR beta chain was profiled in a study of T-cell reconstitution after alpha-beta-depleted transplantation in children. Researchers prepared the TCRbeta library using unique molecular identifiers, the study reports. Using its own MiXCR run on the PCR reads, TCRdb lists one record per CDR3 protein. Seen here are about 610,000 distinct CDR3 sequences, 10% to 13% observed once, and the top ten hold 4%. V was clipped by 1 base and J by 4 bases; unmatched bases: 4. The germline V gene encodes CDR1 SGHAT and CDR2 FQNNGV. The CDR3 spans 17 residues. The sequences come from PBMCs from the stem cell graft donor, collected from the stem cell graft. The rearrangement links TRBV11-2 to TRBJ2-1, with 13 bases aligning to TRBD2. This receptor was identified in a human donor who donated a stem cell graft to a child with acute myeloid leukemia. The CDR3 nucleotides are TGTGCCAGCAGCTTAGTCGGGGGACTAGCGGGGTACAATGAGCAGTTCTTC. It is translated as CASSLVGGLAGYNEQFF. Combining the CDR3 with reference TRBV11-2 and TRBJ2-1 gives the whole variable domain EAGVAQSPRYKIIEKRQSVAFWCNPISGHATLYWYQQILGQGPKLLIQFQNNGVVDDSQLPKDRFSAERLKGVDSTLKIQPAKLEDSAVYLCASSLVGGLAGYNEQFFGPGTRLTVL.